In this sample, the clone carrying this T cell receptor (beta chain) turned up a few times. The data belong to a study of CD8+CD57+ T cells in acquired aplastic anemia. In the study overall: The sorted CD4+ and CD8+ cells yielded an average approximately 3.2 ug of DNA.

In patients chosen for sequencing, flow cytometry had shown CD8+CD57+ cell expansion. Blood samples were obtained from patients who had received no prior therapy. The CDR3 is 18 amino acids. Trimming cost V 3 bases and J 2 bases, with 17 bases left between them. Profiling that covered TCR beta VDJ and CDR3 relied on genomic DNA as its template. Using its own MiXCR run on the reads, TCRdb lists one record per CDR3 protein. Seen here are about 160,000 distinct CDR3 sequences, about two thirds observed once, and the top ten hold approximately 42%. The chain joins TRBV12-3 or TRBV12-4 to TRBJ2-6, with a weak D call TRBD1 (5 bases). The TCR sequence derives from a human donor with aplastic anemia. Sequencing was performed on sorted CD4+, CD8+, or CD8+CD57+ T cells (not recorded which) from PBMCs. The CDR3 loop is CASSFGARGVAGANVLTF. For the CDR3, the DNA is TGTGCCAGCAGTTTTGGGGCACGTGGGGTGGCTGGGGCCAACGTCCTGACTTTC.